This TCR beta chain was obtained from a study of T cells in Graves' hyperthyroidism and ophthalmopathy. RNA transcripts served as the template for amplifying TCR beta CDR3 regions. The HTBI primer set served for first-round RT-PCR of the TCR CDR3. TCRdb independently ran MiXCR on the multiplex PCR reads; one entry per CDR3 protein. The repertoire holds around 280,000 distinct CDR3 sequences, with roughly an eighth as singletons. The CDR3 spans 14 residues. From germline, CDR1 is MNHEY and CDR2 SVGEGT. V dropped 10 bases and J dropped 2 bases, with 15 bases sitting between them. The authors deemed Graves' hyperthyroidism stable absent ophthalmopathy progression within 18 months. Clinical symptoms, serum thyroxine, TRAb, thyroid ultrasound and orbital computed tomography established diagnosis. At least ten counts were recorded for this clonotype.

The receptor comes from a woman aged 40-49 years with Graves' hyperthyroidism. The V call is TRBV6-2 or TRBV6-3, the J call TRBJ1-5, with D unresolved. The sample was blood. CDR3: CATLGVRRNQPQHF. The CDR3 DNA reads as TGTGCCACACTGGGAGTTCGGCGCAATCAGCCCCAGCATTTT.